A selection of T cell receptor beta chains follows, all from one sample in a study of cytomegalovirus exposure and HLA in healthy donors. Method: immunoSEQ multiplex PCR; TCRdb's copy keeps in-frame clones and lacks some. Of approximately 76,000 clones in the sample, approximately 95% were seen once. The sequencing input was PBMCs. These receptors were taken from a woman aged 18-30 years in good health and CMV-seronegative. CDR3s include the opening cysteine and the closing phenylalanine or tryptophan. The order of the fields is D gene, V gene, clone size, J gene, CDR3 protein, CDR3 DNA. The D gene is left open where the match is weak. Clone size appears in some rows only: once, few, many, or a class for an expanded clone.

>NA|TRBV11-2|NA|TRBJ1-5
CASSHGEPQHF
TGTGCCAGCAGCCACGGGGAGCCCCAGCATTTT
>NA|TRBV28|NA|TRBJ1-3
CASSSTGTLSGNTIYF
TGTGCCAGCAGTTCCACAGGGACGCTCTCTGGAAACACCATATATTTT
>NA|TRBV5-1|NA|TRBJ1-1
CASSLAGGYTEAFF
TGCGCCAGCAGCTTGGCCGGGGGATACACTGAAGCTTTCTTT
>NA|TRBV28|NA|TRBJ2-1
CASTDIGGYNEQFF
TGTGCCAGCACCGATATCGGGGGCTACAATGAGCAGTTCTTC
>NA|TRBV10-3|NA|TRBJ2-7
CAISGSSYEQYF
TGTGCCATCAGCGGGAGCTCCTACGAGCAGTACTTC
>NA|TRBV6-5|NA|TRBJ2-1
CASSYSESSYNEQFF
TGTGCCAGCAGTTACTCGGAGAGCTCCTACAATGAGCAGTTCTTC
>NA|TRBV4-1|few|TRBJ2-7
CASSQDKARQQQTYEQYF
TGCGCCAGCAGCCAGGATAAGGCTAGGCAGCAGCAGACCTACGAGCAGTACTTC
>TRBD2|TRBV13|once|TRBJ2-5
CASSTRLAGGSETQYF
TGTGCCAGCAGCACTCGACTAGCGGGGGGTTCAGAGACCCAGTACTTC
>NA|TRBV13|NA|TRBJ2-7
CASSFRDSRSVHEQYF
TGTGCCAGCAGCTTCCGGGACTCCCGATCCGTCCACGAGCAGTACTTC
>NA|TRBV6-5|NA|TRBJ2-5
CASRKIRGSETQYF
TGTGCCAGCAGAAAGATCAGGGGCTCGGAGACCCAGTACTTC
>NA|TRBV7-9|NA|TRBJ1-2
CASSLRGDYGYTF
TGTGCCAGCAGCTTACGGGGGGACTATGGCTACACCTTC
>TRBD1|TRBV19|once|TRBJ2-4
CASSQLPGTGDAKNIQYF
TGTGCCAGTAGTCAACTCCCCGGGACAGGGGACGCCAAAAACATTCAGTACTTC
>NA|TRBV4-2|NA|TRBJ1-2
CASSQDSQGSYTF
TGTGCCAGCAGCCAAGATTCACAGGGAAGCTACACCTTC
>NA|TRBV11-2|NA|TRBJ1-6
CASSLGGNSPLHF
TGTGCCAGCAGCTTAGGTGGCAATTCACCCCTCCACTTT
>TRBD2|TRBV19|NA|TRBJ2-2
CASSASGAGGPGELFF
TGTGCCAGTAGTGCCTCTGGGGCGGGAGGTCCCGGGGAGCTGTTTTTT
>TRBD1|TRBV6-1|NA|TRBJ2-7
CASRGQGRGSYEQYF
TGTGCCAGCAGGGGACAGGGCCGAGGGAGCTACGAGCAGTACTTC
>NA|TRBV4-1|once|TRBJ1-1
CASSHPHRSGNTEAFF
TGCGCCAGCAGCCACCCCCACAGGTCGGGTAACACTGAAGCTTTCTTT
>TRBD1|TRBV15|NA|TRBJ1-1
CATSREGQAYTEAFF
TGTGCCACCAGCAGAGAGGGACAGGCTTACACTGAAGCTTTCTTT
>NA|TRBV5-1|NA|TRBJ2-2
CASSLHFRTGIDTGELFF
TGCGCCAGCAGCTTGCATTTCCGAACGGGTATCGACACCGGGGAGCTGTTTTTT
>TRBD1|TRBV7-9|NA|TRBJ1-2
CASSISGQGQGYTF
TGTGCCAGCAGCATTTCGGGACAGGGTCAGGGCTACACCTTC
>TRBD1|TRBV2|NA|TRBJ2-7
CASSPRGQGSSEQYF
TGTGCCAGCAGCCCCAGAGGACAGGGGAGCAGCGAGCAGTACTTC
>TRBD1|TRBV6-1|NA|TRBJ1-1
CASSELGGTGETAFF
TGTGCCAGCAGTGAATTGGGAGGGACAGGGGAGACGGCTTTCTTT
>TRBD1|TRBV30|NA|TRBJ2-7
CAWSLGRTGGWTYEQYF
TGTGCCTGGAGTTTGGGTCGGACAGGGGGTTGGACCTACGAGCAGTACTTC
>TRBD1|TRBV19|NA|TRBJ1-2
CASSTDRGRSYGYTF
TGTGCCAGTAGTACGGACAGGGGGCGAAGCTATGGCTACACCTTC
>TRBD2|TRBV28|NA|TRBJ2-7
CASSSLAASSYEQYF
TGTGCCAGCAGTTCGCTAGCGGCAAGCTCCTACGAGCAGTACTTC
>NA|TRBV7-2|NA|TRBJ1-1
CASSLRPGVEAFF
TGTGCCAGCAGTCTCAGACCAGGTGTCGAAGCTTTCTTT
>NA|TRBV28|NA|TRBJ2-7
CASSSFRRGISYEQYF
TGTGCCAGCAGTTCCTTTAGACGGGGAATCTCCTACGAGCAGTACTTC
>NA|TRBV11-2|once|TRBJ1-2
CASSLATQPGDYGYTF
TGTGCCAGCAGCTTAGCTACCCAGCCCGGGGACTATGGCTACACCTTC
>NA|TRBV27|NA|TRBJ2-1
CASSYWSSYNEQFF
TGTGCCAGCAGTTACTGGAGTTCCTACAATGAGCAGTTCTTC
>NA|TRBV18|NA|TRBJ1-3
CASSPVGGWGNTIYF
TGTGCCAGCTCACCGGTTGGGGGGTGGGGAAACACCATATATTTT
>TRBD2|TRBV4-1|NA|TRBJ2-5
CASSQGLAEMQETQYF
TGCGCCAGCAGCCAAGGCCTAGCGGAGATGCAAGAGACCCAGTACTTC
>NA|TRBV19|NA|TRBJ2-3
CASLTDTQYF
TGTGCCAGCCTCACAGATACGCAGTATTTT
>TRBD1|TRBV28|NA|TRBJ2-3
CASSLPSSDRGSTDTQYF
TGTGCCAGCAGTTTACCCTCCTCGGACAGGGGTAGCACAGATACGCAGTATTTT
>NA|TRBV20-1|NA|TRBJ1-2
CSARETYVYTF
TGCAGTGCTAGAGAAACTTACGTCTACACCTTC
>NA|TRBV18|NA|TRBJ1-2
CASSLDTGHGYTF
TGTGCCAGCTCACTAGACACAGGACATGGCTACACCTTC
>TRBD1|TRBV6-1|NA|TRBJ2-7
CASSDIGQGAYEQYF
TGTGCCAGCAGTGATATCGGACAGGGGGCCTACGAGCAGTACTTC
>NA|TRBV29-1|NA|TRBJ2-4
CSAESAGSGAKNIQYF
TGCAGCGCTGAGTCGGCAGGGTCGGGAGCCAAAAACATTCAGTACTTC
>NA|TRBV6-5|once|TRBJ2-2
CASSEDGELFF
TGTGCCAGCAGTGAGGACGGGGAGCTGTTTTTT
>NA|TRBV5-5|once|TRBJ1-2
CASSPRTSGYTF
TGTGCCAGCAGCCCCCGGACTTCAGGCTACACCTTC
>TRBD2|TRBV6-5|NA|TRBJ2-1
CASSYLAGDNNEQFF
TGTGCCAGCAGTTACTTGGCGGGAGACAACAATGAGCAGTTCTTC
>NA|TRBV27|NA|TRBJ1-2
CASKINAAYYGYTF
TGTGCCAGCAAAATAAACGCGGCTTACTATGGCTACACCTTC
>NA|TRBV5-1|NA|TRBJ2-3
CASSLVGQPPSTDTQYF
TGCGCCAGCAGCTTGGTTGGGCAACCGCCTAGCACAGATACGCAGTATTTT